A single sample gave rise to the 4 T cell receptor beta chains below, sequenced in a study of spatial heterogeneity in lung cancer. TCRdb re-analysed the 5' RACE reads in MiXCR, keeping a single row per CDR3 protein. The data hold roughly 120,000 distinct CDR3 sequences, with more than 10% observed a single time. Time point defined: blood at routine non-recurrence follow-up after resection. Frozen PBMC, nontumor lung or tumor provided whole RNA, which was sequenced unsorted. The material was PBMCs, obtained at follow-up. Receptors originate from a male donor with early-stage non-small cell lung cancer.

This clonotype was detected ten times or more. J is TRBJ2-7 and V is TRBV28, with TRBD1 matching 9 bases. Germline V lookup: CDR1 MDHEN, CDR2 SYDVKM. The CDR3 sequence is 14 residues long. V shed 6 bases, J shed 1 base, and the junction held 4 bases outside the gene matches. CDR3 amino acids: CASRTTGGSYEQYF. The CDR3 region has the DNA TGTGCCAGCAGGACGACAGGGGGGTCCTACGAGCAGTACTTC.

This clonotype appeared a few times. The chain recombines TRBV20-1 with TRBJ2-5; 8 bases agree with TRBD2. Per the germline V gene, CDR1 is DFQATT and CDR2 is SNEGSKA (reference sequence). The CDR3 covers 16 residues. Trimming at V came to 1 base and at J to 1 base, leaving 8 bases not matched to a gene. This chain's CDR3 is CSARGWASGSQETQYF. CDR3 DNA sequence: TGCAGTGCTAGAGGGTGGGCTAGCGGGTCCCAAGAGACCCAGTACTTC.

This clonotype appeared a single time. V and J are TRBV27 and TRBJ2-7; D may be TRBD2 (5 bases). From germline, CDR1 is MNHEY and CDR2 SMNVEV (reference sequence). This CDR3 is 13 amino acids long. Trimming shortened V by 8 bases and J by 0 bases, and 11 bases separated the two germline ends. The CDR3 protein is CASRERFSYEQYF. CDR3 nucleotides: TGTGCCAGCCGGGAACGGTTCTCCTACGAGCAGTACTTC.

The rearrangement joins TRBV7-2 to TRBJ1-3; 8 bases are a match to TRBD1. J gave up 0 bases and V 2 bases, and 3 bases lay outside the gene matches. This CDR3 is 16 amino acids long. From germline, CDR1 is SGHTA and CDR2 FQGNSA. The CDR3 sequence: CASSLQGAPSGNTIYF. For the CDR3, the DNA is TGTGCCAGCAGCTTACAGGGGGCCCCCTCTGGAAACACCATATATTTT. Supplemented by reference TRBV7-2 and TRBJ1-3, the full variable domain reads GAGVSQSPSNKVTEKGKDVELRCDPISGHTALYWYRQSLGQGLEFLIYFQGNSAPDKSGLPSDRFSAERTGGSVSTLTIQRTQQEDSAVYLCASSLQGAPSGNTIYFGEGSWLTVV.